This TCR beta chain was recorded in a study of a mutant IDH1 vaccine in newly diagnosed glioma. Whole-study context: Before enrollment, patients got radiotherapy alone, temozolomide alone, or mostly the combination.

The CDR3 length is 11 residues. Germline CDR1 MNHNY, CDR2 SVGAGI (reference sequence). Trimming took off 8 bases at V and 4 bases at J, with 5 bases between the two ends. Time point indicated: baseline, week 1 (first vaccination visit). As for treatment: pre-vaccination baseline after standard-of-care therapy. Produced via immunoSEQ multiplex PCR; TCRdb's table is partial and in-frame only. The sample has about 92,000 clones, approximately 83% seen once. Specimen: PBMCs, collected from a glioma patient treated with radiotherapy, temozolomide or both. The rearrangement joins TRBV6-6 to TRBJ1-4, with D unresolved. The receptor's source is a woman aged 50 to 60 with glioma. The CDR3 region has the DNA TGTGCCAGCCGGGGTAATGAAAAACTGTTTTTT. Its protein is CASRGNEKLFF.